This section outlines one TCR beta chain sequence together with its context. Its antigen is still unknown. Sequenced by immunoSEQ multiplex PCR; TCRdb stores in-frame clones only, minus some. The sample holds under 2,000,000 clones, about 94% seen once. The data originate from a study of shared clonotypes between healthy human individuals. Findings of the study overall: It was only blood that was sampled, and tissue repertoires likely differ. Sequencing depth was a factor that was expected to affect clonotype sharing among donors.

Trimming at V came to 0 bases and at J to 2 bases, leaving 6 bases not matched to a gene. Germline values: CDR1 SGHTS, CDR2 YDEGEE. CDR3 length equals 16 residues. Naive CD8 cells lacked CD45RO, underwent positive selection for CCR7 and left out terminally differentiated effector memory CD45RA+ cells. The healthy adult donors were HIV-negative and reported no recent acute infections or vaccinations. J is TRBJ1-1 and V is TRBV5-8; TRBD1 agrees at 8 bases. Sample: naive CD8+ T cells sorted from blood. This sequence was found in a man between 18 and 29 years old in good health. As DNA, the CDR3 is TGTGCCAGCAGCTTGGGACAGGGGATTGGTAACACTGAAGCTTTCTTT. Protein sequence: CASSLGQGIGNTEAFF.